This entry describes one T cell receptor (beta chain). The antigen is unknown. Trimming at V came to 5 bases and at J to 4 bases, leaving 9 bases not matched to a gene. CDR1 is GTSNPN and CDR2 is SVGIG in the germline V gene (reference sequence). This CDR3 region has 14 residues. The data are from a study of CD8+ T cells in alopecia areata. At the level of the study: Treated patients took oral tofacitinib at 5 to 10 mg twice daily. Tofacitinib was given for 6 to 18 months, then stopped for 6 months. Study-level points and caveats: TCR sharing across patients was less clear than in mice, possibly HLA-related. Persistence during tofacitinib was seen for many expanded lesional clones in scalp and blood.

Treatment specified: oral pan-JAK inhibitor, 5-10 mg twice daily. Extracted RNA was reverse transcribed into cDNA, the sequencing template. This table comes from immunoSEQ multiplex PCR, and its TCRdb copy is limited to in-frame clones, with some not included. The sample includes around 160,000 clones, around three fifths of them seen just once. This chain uses TRBV30 with TRBJ1-2; 8 nucleotides match TRBD1. The receptor comes from a human donor with alopecia areata. The sequences come from CD4+ T cells sorted from blood, collected at week 24, from a patient treated with tofacitinib. CDR3 sequence reads: CAWSGAGGGYGYTF. Written as DNA, the CDR3 is TGTGCCTGGTCAGGGGCAGGGGGCGGCTATGGCTACACCTTC.